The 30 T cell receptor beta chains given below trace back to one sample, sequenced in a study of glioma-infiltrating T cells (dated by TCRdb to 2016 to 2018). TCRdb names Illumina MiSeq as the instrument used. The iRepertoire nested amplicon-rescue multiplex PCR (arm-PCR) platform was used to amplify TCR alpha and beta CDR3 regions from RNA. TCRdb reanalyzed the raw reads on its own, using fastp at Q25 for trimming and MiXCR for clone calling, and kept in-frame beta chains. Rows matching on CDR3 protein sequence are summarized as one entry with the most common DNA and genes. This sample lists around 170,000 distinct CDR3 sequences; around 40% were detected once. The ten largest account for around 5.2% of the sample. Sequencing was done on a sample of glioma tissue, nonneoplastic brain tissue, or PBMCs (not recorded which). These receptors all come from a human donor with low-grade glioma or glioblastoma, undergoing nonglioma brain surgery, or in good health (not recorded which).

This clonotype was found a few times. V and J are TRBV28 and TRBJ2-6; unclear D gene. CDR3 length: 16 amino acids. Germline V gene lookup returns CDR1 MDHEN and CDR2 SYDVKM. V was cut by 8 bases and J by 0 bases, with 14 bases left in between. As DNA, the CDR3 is TGTGCCAGCTTCTCTCGGGCTTCCTCTGGGGCCAACGTCCTGACTTTC. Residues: CASFSRASSGANVLTF.

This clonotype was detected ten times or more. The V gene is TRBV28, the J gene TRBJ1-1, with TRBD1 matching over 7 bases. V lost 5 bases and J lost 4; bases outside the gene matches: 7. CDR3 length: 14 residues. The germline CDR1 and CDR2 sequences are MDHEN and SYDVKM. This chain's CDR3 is CASSQGQARTEAFF. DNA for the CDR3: TGTGCCAGCAGTCAAGGACAGGCCCGCACTGAAGCTTTCTTT.

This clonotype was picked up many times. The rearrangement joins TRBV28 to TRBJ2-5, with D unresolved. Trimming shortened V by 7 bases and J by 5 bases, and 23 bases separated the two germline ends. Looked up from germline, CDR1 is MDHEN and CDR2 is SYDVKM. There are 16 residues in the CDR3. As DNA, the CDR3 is TGTGCCAGCAAAGTCCCCGGACGTGACGGTGAGGAGACCCAGTACTTC. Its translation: CASKVPGRDGEETQYF.

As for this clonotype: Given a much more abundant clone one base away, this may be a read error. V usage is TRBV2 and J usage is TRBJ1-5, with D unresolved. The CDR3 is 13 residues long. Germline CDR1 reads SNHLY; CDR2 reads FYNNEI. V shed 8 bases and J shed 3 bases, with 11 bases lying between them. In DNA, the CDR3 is TGTGCCAGCGTGGCCATGGTCAATCAGCCCCAGCATTTT. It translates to CASVAMVNQPQHF.

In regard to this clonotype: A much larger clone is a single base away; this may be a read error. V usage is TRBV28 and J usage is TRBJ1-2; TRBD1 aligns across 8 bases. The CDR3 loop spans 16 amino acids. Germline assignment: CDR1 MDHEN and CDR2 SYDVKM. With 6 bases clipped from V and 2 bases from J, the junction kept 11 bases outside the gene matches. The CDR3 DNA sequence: TGTGCCAGCAGACCCGGACAGGGATATGGGAACTATGGCTACACCTTC. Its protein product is CASRPGQGYGNYGYTF.

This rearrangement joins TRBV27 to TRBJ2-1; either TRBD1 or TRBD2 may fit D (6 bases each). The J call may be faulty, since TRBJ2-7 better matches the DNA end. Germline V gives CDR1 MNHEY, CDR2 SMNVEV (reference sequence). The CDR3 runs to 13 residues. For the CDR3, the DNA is TGTGCCACCCGGGGGCATGGCGTCCACGAGCAGTACTTC. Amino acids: CATRGHGVHEQYF.

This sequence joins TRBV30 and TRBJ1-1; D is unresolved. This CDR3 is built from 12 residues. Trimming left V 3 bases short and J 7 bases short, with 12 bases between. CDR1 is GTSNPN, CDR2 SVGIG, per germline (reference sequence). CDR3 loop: CAWRARSSEAFF. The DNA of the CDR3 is TGTGCCTGGAGGGCTCGCTCGAGTGAAGCTTTCTTT.

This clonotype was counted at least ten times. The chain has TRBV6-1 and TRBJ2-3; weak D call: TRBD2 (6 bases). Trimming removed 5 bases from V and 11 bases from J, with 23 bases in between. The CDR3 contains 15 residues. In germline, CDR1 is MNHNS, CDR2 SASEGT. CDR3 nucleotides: TGTGCCAGCAGTTATTCCGGGACTGGGATGAAGGGGCAGTATTTT. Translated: CASSYSGTGMKGQYF.

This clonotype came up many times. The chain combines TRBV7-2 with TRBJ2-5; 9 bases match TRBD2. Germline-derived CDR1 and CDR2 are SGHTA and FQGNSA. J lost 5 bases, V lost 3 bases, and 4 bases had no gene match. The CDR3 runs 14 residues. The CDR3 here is CASSLVTSGETQYF. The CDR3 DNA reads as TGTGCCAGCAGCTTGGTTACTAGCGGGGAGACCCAGTACTTC. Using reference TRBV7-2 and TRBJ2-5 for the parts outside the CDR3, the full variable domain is GAGVSQSPSNKVTEKGKDVELRCDPISGHTALYWYRQSLGQGLEFLIYFQGNSAPDKSGLPSDRFSAERTGGSVSTLTIQRTQQEDSAVYLCASSLVTSGETQYFGPGTRLLVL.

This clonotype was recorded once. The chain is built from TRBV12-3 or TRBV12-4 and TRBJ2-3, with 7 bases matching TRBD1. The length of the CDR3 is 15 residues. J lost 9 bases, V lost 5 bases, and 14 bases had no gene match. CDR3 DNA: TGTGCCAGCAGTCCTATGGGACAGAAGGCTGTCACGCAGTATTTT. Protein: CASSPMGQKAVTQYF.

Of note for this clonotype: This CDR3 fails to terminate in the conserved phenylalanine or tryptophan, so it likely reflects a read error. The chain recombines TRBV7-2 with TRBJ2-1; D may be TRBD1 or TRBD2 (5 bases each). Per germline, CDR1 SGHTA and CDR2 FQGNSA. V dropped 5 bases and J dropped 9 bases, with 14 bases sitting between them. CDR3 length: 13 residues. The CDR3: CASSLGWGFEQFI. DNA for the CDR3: TGTGCCAGCAGCCTAGGGTGGGGGTTTGAGCAGTTCATC.

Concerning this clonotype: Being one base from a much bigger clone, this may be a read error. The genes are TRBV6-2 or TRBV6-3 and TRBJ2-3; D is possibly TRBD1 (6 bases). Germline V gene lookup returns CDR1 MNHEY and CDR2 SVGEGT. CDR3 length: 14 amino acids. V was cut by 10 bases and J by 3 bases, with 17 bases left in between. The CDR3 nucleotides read TGTGCCATCAGGGGCGACTCCAAGACAGATACGCAGTATTTT. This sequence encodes CAIRGDSKTDTQYF.

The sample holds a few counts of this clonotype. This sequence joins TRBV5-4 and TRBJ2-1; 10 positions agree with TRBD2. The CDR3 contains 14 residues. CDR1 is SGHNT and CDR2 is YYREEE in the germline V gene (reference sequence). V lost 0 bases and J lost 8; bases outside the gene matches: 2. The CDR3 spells CASSLGLAGDEQFF. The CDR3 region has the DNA TGTGCCAGCAGCTTGGGCCTAGCGGGAGATGAGCAGTTCTTC.

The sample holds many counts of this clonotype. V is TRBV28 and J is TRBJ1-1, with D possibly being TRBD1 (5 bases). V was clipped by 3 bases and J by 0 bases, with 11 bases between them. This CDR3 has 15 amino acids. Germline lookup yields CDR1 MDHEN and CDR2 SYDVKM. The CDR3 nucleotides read TGTGCCAGCAGTTTGGTCGGGGGGATGAACACTGAAGCTTTCTTT. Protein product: CASSLVGGMNTEAFF.

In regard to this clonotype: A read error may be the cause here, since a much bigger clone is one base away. Written as DNA, the CDR3 is TGTGCCATCGGAATGACGGCGGATAGCAATCAGCCCCAGCATTTT. This codes for CAIGMTADSNQPQHF. The chain is built from TRBV10-3 and TRBJ1-5, with unresolved D. Trimming took off 8 bases at V and 0 bases at J, with 14 bases between the two ends. The germline V gene has CDR1 ENHRY and CDR2 SYGVKD. The CDR3 has 15 residues.

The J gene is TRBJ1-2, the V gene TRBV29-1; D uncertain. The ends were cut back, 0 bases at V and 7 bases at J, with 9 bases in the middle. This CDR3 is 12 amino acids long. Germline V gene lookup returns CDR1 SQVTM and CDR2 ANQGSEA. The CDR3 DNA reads TGCAGCGTTGAAGAGGTGCTCGGTGGCTACACCTTC. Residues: CSVEEVLGGYTF.

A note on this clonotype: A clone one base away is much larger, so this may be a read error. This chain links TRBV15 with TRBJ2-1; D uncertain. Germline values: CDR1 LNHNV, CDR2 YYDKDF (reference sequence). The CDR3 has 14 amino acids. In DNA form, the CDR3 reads TGTGCCACCATCAGAGATTTGGCACTCAATGAGCAGTTCTTC. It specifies CATIRDLALNEQFF.

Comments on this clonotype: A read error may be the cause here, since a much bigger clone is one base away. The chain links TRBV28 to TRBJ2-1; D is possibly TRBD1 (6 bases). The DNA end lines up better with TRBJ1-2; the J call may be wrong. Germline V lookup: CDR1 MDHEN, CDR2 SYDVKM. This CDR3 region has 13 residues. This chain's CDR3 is CASSLSRGRGYTF. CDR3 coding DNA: TGTGCCAGCAGTTTAAGCAGGGGTCGTGGCTACACCTTC.

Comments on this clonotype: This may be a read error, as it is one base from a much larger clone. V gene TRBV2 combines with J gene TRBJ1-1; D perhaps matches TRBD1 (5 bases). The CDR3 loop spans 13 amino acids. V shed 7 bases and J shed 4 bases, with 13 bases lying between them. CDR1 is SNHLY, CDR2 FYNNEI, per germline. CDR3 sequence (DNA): TGTGCCAGCAACCAGGGCTGGAGCACTGAAGCTTTCTTT. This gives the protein CASNQGWSTEAFF.

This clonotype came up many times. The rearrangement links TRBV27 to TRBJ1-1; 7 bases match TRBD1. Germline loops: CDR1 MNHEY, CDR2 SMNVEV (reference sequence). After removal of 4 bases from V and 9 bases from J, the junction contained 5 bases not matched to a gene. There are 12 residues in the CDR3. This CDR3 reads CASSSRDSQAFF. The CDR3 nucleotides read TGTGCCAGCAGTTCTAGGGACAGCCAAGCTTTCTTT.

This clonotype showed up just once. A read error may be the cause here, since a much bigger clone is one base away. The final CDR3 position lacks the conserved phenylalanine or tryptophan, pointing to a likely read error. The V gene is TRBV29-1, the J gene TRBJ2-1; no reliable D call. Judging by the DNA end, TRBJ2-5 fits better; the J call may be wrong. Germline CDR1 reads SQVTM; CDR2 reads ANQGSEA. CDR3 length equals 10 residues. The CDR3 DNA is TGCAGCGTTGGTTTAGAGACCCAGTACCTC. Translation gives CSVGLETQYL.

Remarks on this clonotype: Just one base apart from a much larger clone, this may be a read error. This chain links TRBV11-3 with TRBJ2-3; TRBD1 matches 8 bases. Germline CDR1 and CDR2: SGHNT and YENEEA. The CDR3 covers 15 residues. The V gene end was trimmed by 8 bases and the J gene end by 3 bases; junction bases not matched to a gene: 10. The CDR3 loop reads CASGDGQGVTDTQYF. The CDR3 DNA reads TGTGCCAGCGGGGATGGACAGGGCGTAACAGATACGCAGTATTTT.

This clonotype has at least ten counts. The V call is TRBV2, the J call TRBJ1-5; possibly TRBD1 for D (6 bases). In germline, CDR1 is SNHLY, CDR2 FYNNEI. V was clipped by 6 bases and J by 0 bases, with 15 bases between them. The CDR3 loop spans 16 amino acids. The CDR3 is CASSVIGGNSNQPQHF. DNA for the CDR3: TGTGCCAGCAGCGTAATAGGGGGAAATAGCAATCAGCCCCAGCATTTT.

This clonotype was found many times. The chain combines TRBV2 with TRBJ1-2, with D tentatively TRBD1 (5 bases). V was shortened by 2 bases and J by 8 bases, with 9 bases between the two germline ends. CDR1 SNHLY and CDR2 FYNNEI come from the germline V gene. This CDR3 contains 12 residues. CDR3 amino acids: CASSEQGQGYTF. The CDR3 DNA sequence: TGTGCCAGCAGTGAACAGGGTCAGGGCTACACCTTC. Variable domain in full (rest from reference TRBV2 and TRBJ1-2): EPEVTQTPSHQVTQMGQEVILRCVPISNHLYFYWYRQILGQKVEFLVSFYNNEISEKSEIFDDQFSVERPDGSNFTLKIRSTKLEDSAMYFCASSEQGQGYTFGSGTRLTVV.

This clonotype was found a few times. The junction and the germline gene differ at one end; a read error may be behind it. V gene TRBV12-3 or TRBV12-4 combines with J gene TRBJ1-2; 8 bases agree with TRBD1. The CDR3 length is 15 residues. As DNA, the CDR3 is TGTACCAGCAGTTTATCTGTCGGGACAGGAGAAGTCTACACCTTC. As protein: CTSSLSVGTGEVYTF.

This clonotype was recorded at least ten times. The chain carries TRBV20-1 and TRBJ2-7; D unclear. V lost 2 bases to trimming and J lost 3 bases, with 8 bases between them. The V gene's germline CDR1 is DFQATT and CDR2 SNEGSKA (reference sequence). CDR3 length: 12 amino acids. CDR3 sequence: CSARQAVYEQYF. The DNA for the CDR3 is TGCAGTGCTAGACAGGCGGTCTACGAGCAGTACTTC.

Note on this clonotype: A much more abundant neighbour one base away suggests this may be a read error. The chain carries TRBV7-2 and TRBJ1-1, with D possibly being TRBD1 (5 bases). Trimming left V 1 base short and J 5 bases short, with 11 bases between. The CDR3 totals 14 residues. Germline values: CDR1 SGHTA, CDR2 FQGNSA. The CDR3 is CASSLDQGRTEAFF. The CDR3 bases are TGTGCCAGCAGCTTAGATCAGGGAAGGACTGAAGCTTTCTTT.

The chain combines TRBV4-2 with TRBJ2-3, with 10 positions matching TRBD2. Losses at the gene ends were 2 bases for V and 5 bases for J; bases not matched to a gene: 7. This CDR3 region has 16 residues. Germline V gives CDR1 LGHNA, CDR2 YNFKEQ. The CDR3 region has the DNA TGTGCCAGCAGCCAATCGATCAGCGGGAGGGGAGATACGCAGTATTTT. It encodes CASSQSISGRGDTQYF.

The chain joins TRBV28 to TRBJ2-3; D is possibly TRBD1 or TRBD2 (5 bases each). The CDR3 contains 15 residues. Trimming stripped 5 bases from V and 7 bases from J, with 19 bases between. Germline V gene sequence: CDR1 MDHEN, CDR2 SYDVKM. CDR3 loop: CASSTVRDRTYTQYF. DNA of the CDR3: TGTGCCAGCAGTACGGTAAGGGACCGAACATATACGCAGTATTTT.

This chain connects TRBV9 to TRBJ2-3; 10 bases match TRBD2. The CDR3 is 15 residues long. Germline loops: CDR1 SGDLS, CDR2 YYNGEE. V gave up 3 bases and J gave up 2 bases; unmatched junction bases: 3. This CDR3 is CASSGAGGLTDTQYF. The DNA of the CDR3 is TGTGCCAGCAGCGGAGCGGGAGGGCTCACAGATACGCAGTATTTT.